This entry is about one TCR beta chain. The data derive from a study of blood T cell repertoires in COVID-19. In the study overall: Italy, Spain and the United States were the sources of the convalescent and acute COVID-19 samples. T cells, B-cell-depleted T cells, or PBMCs provided the cDNA or gDNA that served as material.

V lost 4 bases to trimming and J lost 1 base; unmatched junction nucleotides: 4. This CDR3 is built from 14 residues. Germline CDR1 reads MNHEY; CDR2 reads SVGEGT. Per the original data handling: By means of reference gene primer amplification, nucleated cell counts were estimated. The repertoire was sequenced with immunoSEQ multiplex PCR; TCRdb's copy has only in-frame clones and lacks some. V and J calls and clone size are those listed in that table; D and trimming were worked out from the DNA. The sample contains 130,000 to 150,000 clones, over 65% of which appear only once. The TCR originated in a human donor in a cohort sampled during active COVID-19. The sequencing input was peripheral blood. This chain joins TRBV6-2 or TRBV6-3 and TRBJ2-7; 7 bases are shared with TRBD1. For the CDR3, the DNA is TGTGCCAGCAGTTGGGGACAGACTTCCTACGAGCAGTACTTC. Translated: CASSWGQTSYEQYF.